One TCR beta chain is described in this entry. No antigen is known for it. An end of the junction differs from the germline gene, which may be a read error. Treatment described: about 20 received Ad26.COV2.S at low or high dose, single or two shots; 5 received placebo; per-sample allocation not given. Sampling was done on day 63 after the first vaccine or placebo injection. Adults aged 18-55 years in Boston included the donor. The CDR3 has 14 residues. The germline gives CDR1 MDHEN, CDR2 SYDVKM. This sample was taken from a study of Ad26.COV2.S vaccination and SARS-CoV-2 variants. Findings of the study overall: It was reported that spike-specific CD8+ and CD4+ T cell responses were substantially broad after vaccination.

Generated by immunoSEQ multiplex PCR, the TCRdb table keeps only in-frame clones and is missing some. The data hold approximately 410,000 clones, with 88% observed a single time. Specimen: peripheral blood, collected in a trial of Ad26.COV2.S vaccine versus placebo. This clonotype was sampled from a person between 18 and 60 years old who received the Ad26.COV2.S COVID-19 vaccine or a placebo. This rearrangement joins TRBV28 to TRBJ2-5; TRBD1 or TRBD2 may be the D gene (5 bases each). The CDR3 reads CASRAGTIQETQYF. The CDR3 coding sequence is TGTGCCAGCAGAGCCGGGACGATCCAAGAGACCCAATACTTC.